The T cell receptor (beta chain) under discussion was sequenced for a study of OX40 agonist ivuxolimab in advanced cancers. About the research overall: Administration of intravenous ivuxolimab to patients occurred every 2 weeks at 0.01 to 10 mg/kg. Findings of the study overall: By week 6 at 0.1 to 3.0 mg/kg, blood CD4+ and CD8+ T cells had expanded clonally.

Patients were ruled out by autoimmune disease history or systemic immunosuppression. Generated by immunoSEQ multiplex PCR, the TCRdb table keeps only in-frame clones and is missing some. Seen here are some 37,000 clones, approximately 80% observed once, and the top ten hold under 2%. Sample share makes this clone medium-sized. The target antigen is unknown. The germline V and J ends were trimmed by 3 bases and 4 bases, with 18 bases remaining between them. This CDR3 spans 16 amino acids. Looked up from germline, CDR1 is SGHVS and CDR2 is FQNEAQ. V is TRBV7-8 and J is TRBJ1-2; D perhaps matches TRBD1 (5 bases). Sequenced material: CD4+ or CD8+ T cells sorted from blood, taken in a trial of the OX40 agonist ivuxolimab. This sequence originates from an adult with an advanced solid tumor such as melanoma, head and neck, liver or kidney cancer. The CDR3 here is CASSLGGAAVSYGYTF. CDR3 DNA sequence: TGTGCCAGCAGCTTGGGAGGGGCAGCGGTGAGCTATGGCTACACCTTC.